The next 19 T cell receptor beta chains were all read from a single sample in a study of PD-1 blockade in mismatch repair-deficient tumors. Generated by immunoSEQ multiplex PCR, the TCRdb table keeps only in-frame clones and is missing some. Counted here are under 150,000 clones, around 83% occurring once; the ten biggest clones make up 13%. The sample was peripheral blood, taken 44 weeks after starting pembrolizumab. The receptor set was obtained from an adult with mismatch repair-deficient cancer.

The gene calls are TRBV28 and TRBJ1-1; D is ambiguous. Per germline, CDR1 MDHEN and CDR2 SYDVKM. The CDR3 contains 15 residues. Trimming removed 1 base at V and 0 bases at J, with 9 bases between. CDR3: CASSLSGVMNTEAFF. Written as DNA, the CDR3 is TGTGCCAGCAGTTTATCAGGAGTGATGAACACTGAAGCTTTCTTT.

The chain employs TRBV21-1 and TRBJ2-5; the table calls TRBD1, which could not be checked here. TRBV21-1 is given as a pseudogene. The CDR3 totals 15 residues. CDR3 region: CASSKEDRGQETQYF. The CDR3 DNA follows: TGTGCCAGCAGCAAAGAGGACAGGGGGCAAGAGACCCAGTACTTC.

The gene calls are TRBV5-1 and TRBJ1-4; D perhaps matches TRBD1 (5 bases). Looked up from germline, CDR1 is SGHRS and CDR2 is YFSETQ. Trimming cost V 1 base and J 7 bases, with 11 bases left between them. The CDR3 sequence is 14 residues long. The CDR3 is CASSLSGAGEKLFF. CDR3 nucleotides: TGCGCCAGCAGCTTGTCCGGGGCAGGTGAAAAACTGTTTTTT.

J is TRBJ2-5 and V is TRBV11-2; 9 nucleotides align to TRBD1. Trimming cost V 9 bases and J 5 bases; bases outside gene matches: 4. The CDR3 is 12 amino acids. Looked up from germline, CDR1 is SGHAT and CDR2 is FQNNGV. CDR3 loop: CASGTGTETQYF. The CDR3 nucleotides are TGTGCCAGTGGGACAGGGACGGAGACCCAGTACTTC.

This chain links TRBV21-1 with TRBJ2-3; the table's D call, TRBD2, was not checked against the DNA. TRBV21-1 corresponds to a pseudogene. The CDR3 totals 15 residues. The CDR3 spells CASSKETPSTDTQYF. The CDR3 region has the DNA TGTGCCAGCAGCAAAGAGACTCCTAGCACAGATACGCAGTATTTT.

V and J are TRBV11-3 and TRBJ1-1; no definite D call. This CDR3 is 14 amino acids long. The V gene's germline CDR1 is SGHNT and CDR2 YENEEA. Trimming removed 3 bases from V and 0 bases from J, with 8 bases in between. The CDR3 loop is CASSLRQLNTEAFF. CDR3 in DNA: TGTGCCAGCAGCTTGAGGCAATTGAACACTGAAGCTTTCTTT. Full variable domain (rest looked up from reference TRBV11-3 and TRBJ1-1): EAGVVQSPRYKIIEKKQPVAFWCNPISGHNTLYWYLQNLGQGPELLIRYENEEAVDDSQLPKDRFSAERLKGVDSTLKIQPAELGDSAVYLCASSLRQLNTEAFFGQGTRLTVV.

The V and J genes are TRBV5-6 and TRBJ2-2, with TRBD2 identical over 10 bases. Germline V CDR1 and CDR2: SGHDT, YYEEEE. CDR3 length: 15 amino acids. V was clipped by 4 bases and J by 5 bases; unmatched bases: 5. The CDR3 loop is CASSGSGRATGELFF. CDR3 in DNA: TGTGCCAGCAGCGGAAGCGGGAGGGCTACCGGGGAGCTGTTTTTT.

This sequence joins TRBV4-2 and TRBJ2-6; D is ambiguous. V dropped 0 bases and J dropped 3 bases, with 6 bases sitting between them. The CDR3 totals 15 residues. Germline loops: CDR1 LGHNA, CDR2 YNFKEQ. As DNA, the CDR3 is TGTGCCAGCAGCCAAGATGTTGATGGGGCCAACGTCCTGACTTTC. Protein: CASSQDVDGANVLTF.

This chain links TRBV6-5 with TRBJ2-6; D gene unclear. CDR1 and CDR2 (germline): MNHEY, SVGAGI. Deletions cut 2 bases from V and 0 bases from J, with 5 bases between. The CDR3 has 15 amino acids. For the CDR3, the DNA is TGTGCCAGCAGTTACGGGGACTCTGGGGCCAACGTCCTGACTTTC. Protein product: CASSYGDSGANVLTF.

J is TRBJ2-2 and V is TRBV2; D is unclear. This CDR3 has 12 amino acids. Germline-derived CDR1 and CDR2 are SNHLY and FYNNEI. V was shortened by 7 bases and J by 5 bases, with 8 bases between the two germline ends. The CDR3 reads CASKKGTGELFF. The CDR3, as DNA: TGTGCCAGCAAGAAAGGAACCGGGGAGCTGTTTTTT. Full variable domain (remainder filled in from reference TRBV2 and TRBJ2-2): EPEVTQTPSHQVTQMGQEVILRCVPISNHLYFYWYRQILGQKVEFLVSFYNNEISEKSEIFDDQFSVERPDGSNFTLKIRSTKLEDSAMYFCASKKGTGELFFGEGSRLTVL.

V is TRBV9 and J is TRBJ2-7; possibly TRBD1 for D (5 bases). Germline V gene lookup returns CDR1 SGDLS and CDR2 YYNGEE. V gave up 0 bases and J gave up 6 bases, with 10 bases separating them. The CDR3 sequence is 13 residues long. In DNA form, the CDR3 reads TGTGCCAGCAGCGTAGAAGGGGAAGGCGAGCAGTACTTC. Amino acid sequence: CASSVEGEGEQYF.

The chain uses TRBV11-2 and TRBJ2-1; the D gene is possibly TRBD1 (5 bases). The V end lost 7 bases, the J end lost 8 bases, and 18 bases lay between the germline ends. CDR1 is SGHAT, CDR2 FQNNGV, per germline. The length of the CDR3 is 14 residues. CDR3 region: CASTFQGPVYEQFF. DNA of the CDR3: TGTGCCAGCACCTTCCAGGGTCCCGTCTATGAGCAGTTCTTC.

This clone showed up just once. The CDR3 coding sequence is TGTGCCACCAGCAGAAAACTAGCGGGGGGAGCGGATACGCAGTATTTT. Amino acid sequence: CATSRKLAGGADTQYF. The V call is TRBV15, the J call TRBJ2-3; 12 bases fit TRBD2. The V and J ends lost 2 bases and 6 bases, in that order; junction bases with no gene match: 6. The CDR3 totals 16 residues. The germline V gene has CDR1 LNHNV and CDR2 YYDKDF (reference sequence).

The DNA of the CDR3 is TGTGCCAGCAGCGGACAGGTCTCGTATGGCTACACCTTC. Its protein product is CASSGQVSYGYTF. The V gene is TRBV2, the J gene TRBJ1-2, with TRBD1 matching over 7 bases. Trimming cost V 6 bases and J 5 bases; bases outside gene matches: 6. The CDR3 loop spans 13 amino acids. The germline CDR1 and CDR2 sequences are SNHLY and FYNNEI.

The genes are TRBV7-9 and TRBJ2-1; 7 nucleotides match TRBD2. The germline gives CDR1 SEHNR, CDR2 FQNEAQ (reference sequence). The CDR3 is 13 amino acids. The V and J ends lost 7 bases and 0 bases, in that order; junction bases with no gene match: 0. CDR3 nucleotide sequence: TGTGCCAGCACGGGGGGCTCCTACAATGAGCAGTTCTTC. It yields the protein CASTGGSYNEQFF.

This chain connects TRBV10-3 to TRBJ2-2, with 7 bases that match TRBD2. The CDR3 has 12 amino acids. Unmatched junction bases numbered 5, after V lost 10 bases and J lost 6 bases. From germline, CDR1 is ENHRY and CDR2 SYGVKD. This CDR3 is CATGLVSGELFF. The CDR3, as DNA: TGTGCCACCGGACTAGTATCCGGGGAGCTGTTTTTT.

About this clone: Other DNA variants within this sample encode the same CDR3. J is TRBJ2-7 and V is TRBV9, with TRBD1 matching over 9 bases. The V gene's germline CDR1 is SGDLS and CDR2 YYNGEE. V lost 0 bases and J lost 3; bases outside the gene matches: 1. This CDR3 is 14 amino acids long. CDR3 protein: CASSVGTGVYEQYF. In DNA, the CDR3 is TGTGCCAGCAGCGTAGGGACAGGGGTCTACGAGCAGTACTTC.

The chain employs TRBV7-8 and TRBJ2-3; TRBD2 might be the D (6 bases). The germline V and J ends were trimmed by 1 base and 1 base, with 12 bases remaining between them. This CDR3 contains 16 residues. Germline V lookup: CDR1 SGHVS, CDR2 FQNEAQ. The CDR3 reads CASSLDGRAGTDTQYF. The CDR3 DNA is TGTGCCAGCAGCTTAGACGGGAGAGCAGGCACAGATACGCAGTATTTT.

This sequence joins TRBV7-9 and TRBJ2-1; 12 bases agree with TRBD2. The germline CDR1 and CDR2 sequences are SEHNR and FQNEAQ (reference sequence). V was pared by 4 bases and J by 6 bases, with 10 bases of the junction left unmatched. The CDR3 has 17 amino acids. As DNA, the CDR3 is TGTGCCAGCAGCTCCCTCAGGCTAGCGGGAGGGCCCAATGAGCAGTTCTTC. This sequence encodes CASSSLRLAGGPNEQFF.